This entry is about one TCR beta chain. The entry originates in a study of blood T cell repertoires in COVID-19. This CDR3 has 13 residues. The V gene lost 6 bases and the J gene lost 0 bases, with 8 bases spanning the gap. Germline V lookup: CDR1 MNHEY, CDR2 SVGAGI. The assay was immunoSEQ multiplex PCR, and TCRdb's table has in-frame clones only and misses some. Here the sample spans roughly 86,000 clones, around 90% being singletons. The sequence was collected from a man aged 40-50 years with acute or convalescent COVID-19. The rearrangement joins TRBV6-5 to TRBJ1-1; no firm D call. Material for sequencing was peripheral blood. CDR3 amino acids: CASRRTMNTEAFF. DNA of the CDR3: TGTGCCAGCAGACGGACTATGAACACTGAAGCTTTCTTT.